This TCR beta chain was observed in a study of T cells and Merkel cell carcinoma outcomes. Study conclusions and caveats: Reportedly, T-cell repertoire with density predicts Merkel cell carcinoma outcomes.

The data were produced by immunoSEQ multiplex PCR, yet TCRdb's version contains in-frame clones alone and is incomplete. The sample lists roughly 15,000 clones, over 85% seen once, with approximately 2% in the top ten. CDR3 size: 14 residues. V gave up 3 bases and J gave up 0 bases, with 7 bases separating them. CDR1 and CDR2 (germline): PRHDT, FYEKMQ (reference sequence). A note on this clone: Its target is not known.

The clonotype comes from a human donor with Merkel cell carcinoma. The material sequenced was tumor tissue from Merkel cell carcinoma. The rearrangement uses TRBV13 and TRBJ2-3; D unresolved. The CDR3 DNA sequence: TGTGCCAGCAGCTTTGGGTTCAGCACAGATACGCAGTATTTT. It translates to CASSFGFSTDTQYF.